This T cell receptor beta chain originates from a study of technical replicates of blood from a handful of donors listed by TCRdb under 2017. The method behind the library was the immunoSEQ multiplex PCR assay. TCRdb obtained this table from immuneACCESS and retained in-frame rearrangements with V and J assigned. These tables miss some clones; where compared with another copy, unresolved V genes account for less than half of the shortfall, and the remainder is unexplained. For this sample there are about 80,000 clones; 85% to 95% appear just once. Of the sample, over 0.4% is held by the ten largest clones. Trimming costs V 4 bases and J 4 bases, and their ends lie 18 bases apart. The germline V gene sets CDR1 to SGHRS and CDR2 to YFSETQ. The CDR3 covers 15 residues, taking in both the cysteine and the phenylalanine. The retained sequence is limited to the CDR3, 45 bases, with the frame set at the first base.

Of note for this clone: This clone's antigen is unknown. Base quality data are lacking; no much larger clone is found one base away.

The clonotype originates from a human donor in good health. Recombination connected TRBV5-1 to TRBJ2-7; too little of a D gene remains to name it. Sequencing used T cells isolated from PBMCs. In nucleotide form, the sequence is TGCGCCAGCAGCCCGTCTGGCGGAGACTTTTACGAGCAGTACTTC. Translated, it gives CASSPSGGDFYEQYF.